Following are 4 T cell receptor beta chains from one sample sequenced in a study of T cells after yellow fever vaccination. TCRdb reanalysed the 5' RACE reads using MiXCR and keeps one entry per CDR3 protein. The sample records more than 75,000 distinct CDR3 sequences, under 9% being singletons. The input for sequencing was CD8+ T cells not binding an NS4B(214-222) dextramer, sorted from PBMCs, taken approximately 16 days after the first yellow fever vaccination. The receptors were sampled from a man aged 18-30 years who received the YFV17D yellow fever vaccine.

The V and J genes are TRBV27 and TRBJ2-1; D might be TRBD2 (6 bases). V was clipped by 6 bases and J by 1 base, with 13 bases between them. CDR1 and CDR2 from the germline V gene are MNHEY and SMNVEV (reference sequence). The CDR3 has 15 amino acids. The chain's CDR3 is CASSHYGGSYNEQFF. As DNA, the CDR3 is TGTGCCAGCAGCCACTACGGGGGATCCTACAATGAGCAGTTCTTC.

The rearrangement uses TRBV4-1 and TRBJ2-7; unclear D gene. The germline gives CDR1 MGHRA, CDR2 YSYEKL. The CDR3 length is 13 residues. V gave up 5 bases and J gave up 5 bases, with 13 bases separating them. CDR3 sequence: CASSSWTFHEQYF. Here the CDR3 DNA reads TGCGCCAGCAGCTCTTGGACCTTCCACGAGCAGTACTTC.

This clonotype has a count of ten or more. V gene TRBV29-1 combines with J gene TRBJ1-1; D is ambiguous. The CDR3 extends over 11 amino acids. From germline, CDR1 is SQVTM and CDR2 ANQGSEA. Deletions cut 8 bases from V and 5 bases from J, with 12 bases between. Written as DNA, the CDR3 is TGCAGCCCAAAGTTGGGGACTGAAGCTTTCTTT. Protein: CSPKLGTEAFF.

J is TRBJ1-5 and V is TRBV5-1, with D maybe TRBD1 (5 bases). V lost 4 bases to trimming and J lost 1 base, with 12 bases between them. This CDR3 region has 15 residues. The germline gives CDR1 SGHRS, CDR2 YFSETQ. CDR3 in amino acids: CASSPGVMSNQPQHF. CDR3 bases: TGCGCCAGCAGCCCGGGGGTAATGAGCAATCAGCCCCAGCATTTT.